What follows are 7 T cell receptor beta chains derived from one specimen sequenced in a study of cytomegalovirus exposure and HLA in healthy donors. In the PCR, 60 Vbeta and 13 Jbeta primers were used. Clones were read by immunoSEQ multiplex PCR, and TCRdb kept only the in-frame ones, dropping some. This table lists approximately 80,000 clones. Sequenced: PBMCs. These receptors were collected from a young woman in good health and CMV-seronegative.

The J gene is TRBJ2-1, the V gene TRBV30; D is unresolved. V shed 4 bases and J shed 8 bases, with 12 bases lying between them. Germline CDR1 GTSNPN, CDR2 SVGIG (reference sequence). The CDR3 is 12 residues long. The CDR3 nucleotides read TGTGCCTGGACGCTGGGTGGAGATGAGCAGTTCTTC. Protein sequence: CAWTLGGDEQFF. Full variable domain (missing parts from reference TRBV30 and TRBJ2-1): SQTIHQWPATLVQPVGSPLSLECTVEGTSNPNLYWYRQAAGRGLQLLFYSVGIGQISSEVPQNLSASRPQDRQFILSSKKLLLSDSGFYLCAWTLGGDEQFFGPGTRLTVL.

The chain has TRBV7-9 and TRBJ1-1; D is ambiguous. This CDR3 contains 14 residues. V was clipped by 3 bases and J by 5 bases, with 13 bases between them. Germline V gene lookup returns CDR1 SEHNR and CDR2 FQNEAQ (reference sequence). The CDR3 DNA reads TGTGCCAGCAGCTTGGACGGACTTGGGACTGAAGCTTTCTTT. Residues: CASSLDGLGTEAFF.

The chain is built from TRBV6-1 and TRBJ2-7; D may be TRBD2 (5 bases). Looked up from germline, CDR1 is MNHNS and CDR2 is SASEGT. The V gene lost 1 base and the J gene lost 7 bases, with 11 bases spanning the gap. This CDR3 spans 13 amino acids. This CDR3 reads CASSEGGPGEQYF. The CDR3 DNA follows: TGTGCCAGCAGTGAAGGAGGGCCGGGTGAGCAGTACTTC.

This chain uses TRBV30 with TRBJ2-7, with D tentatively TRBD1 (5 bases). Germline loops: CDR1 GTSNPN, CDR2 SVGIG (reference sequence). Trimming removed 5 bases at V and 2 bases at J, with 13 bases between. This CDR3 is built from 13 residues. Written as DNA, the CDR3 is TGTGCCTGGGATTCAGGGATCCCCTACGAGCAGTACTTC. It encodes CAWDSGIPYEQYF. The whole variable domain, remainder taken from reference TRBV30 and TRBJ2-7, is SQTIHQWPATLVQPVGSPLSLECTVEGTSNPNLYWYRQAAGRGLQLLFYSVGIGQISSEVPQNLSASRPQDRQFILSSKKLLLSDSGFYLCAWDSGIPYEQYFGPGTRLTVT.

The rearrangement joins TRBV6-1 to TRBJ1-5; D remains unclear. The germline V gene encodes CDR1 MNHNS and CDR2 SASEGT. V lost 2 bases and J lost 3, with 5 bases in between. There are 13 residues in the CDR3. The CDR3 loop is CASSENNNQPQHF. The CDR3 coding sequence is TGTGCCAGCAGTGAAAACAACAATCAGCCCCAGCATTTT.

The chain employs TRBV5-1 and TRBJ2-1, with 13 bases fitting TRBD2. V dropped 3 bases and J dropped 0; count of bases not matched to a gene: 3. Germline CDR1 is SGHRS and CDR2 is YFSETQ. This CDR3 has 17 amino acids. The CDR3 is CASSSTSGRGSYNEQFF. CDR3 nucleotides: TGCGCCAGCAGCTCTACTAGCGGGAGGGGCTCCTACAATGAGCAGTTCTTC.

For the CDR3, the DNA is TGTGCCTGGAGGGGGGACAGGGCCGACAATGAGCAGTTCTTC. Translation gives CAWRGDRADNEQFF. This sequence joins TRBV30 and TRBJ2-1; 9 nucleotides match TRBD1. Trimming removed 3 bases from V and 5 bases from J; junction bases left unmatched: 5. The CDR3 sequence is 14 residues long. The germline V gene has CDR1 GTSNPN and CDR2 SVGIG (reference sequence).